This TCR beta chain appears in the sequencing data of a study of shared clonotypes between healthy human individuals. Some clones are missing from TCRdb's copy, which holds only in-frame ones; the method was immunoSEQ multiplex PCR. The sample contains approximately 2.5 million clones, 93% of which appear only once. Findings and limits, study-wide: Naive subsets tended to show greater estimated richness than memory subsets. Compared with clonotypes that all four donors shared, non-shared clonotypes had lower generation probabilities.

With respect to this clone: Its antigen is as yet unknown.

Germline CDR1 and CDR2: LNHNV and YYDKDF (reference sequence). The ends were cut back, 4 bases at V and 5 bases at J, with 8 bases in the middle. The CDR3 totals 12 residues. Sequencing was done on a sample of naive CD4+ T cells from PBMCs. As to subset: CD45RA+ positively selected. The TCR originated in a man aged 18 to 29 in good health. Some clones in this sample may be carry-over from other donors' samples. The rearrangement uses TRBV15 and TRBJ1-2; TRBD1 might be the D (6 bases). CDR3 DNA sequence: TGTGCCACCAGCATAGACAGGTATGGCTACACCTTC. This translates into CATSIDRYGYTF.